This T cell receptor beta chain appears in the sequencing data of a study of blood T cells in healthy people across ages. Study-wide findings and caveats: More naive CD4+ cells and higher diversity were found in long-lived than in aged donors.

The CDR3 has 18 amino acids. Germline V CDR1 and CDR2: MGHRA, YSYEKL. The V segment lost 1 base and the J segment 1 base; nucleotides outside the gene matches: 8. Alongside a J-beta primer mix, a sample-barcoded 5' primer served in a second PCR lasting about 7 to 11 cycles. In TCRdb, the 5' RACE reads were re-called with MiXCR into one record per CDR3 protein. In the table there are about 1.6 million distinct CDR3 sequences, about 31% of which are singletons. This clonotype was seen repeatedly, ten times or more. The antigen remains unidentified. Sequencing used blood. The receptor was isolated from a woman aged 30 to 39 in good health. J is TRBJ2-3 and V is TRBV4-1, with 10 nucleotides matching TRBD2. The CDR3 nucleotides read TGCGCCAGCAGCCAAGTATTGTTAGCGGGGGGACGCACAGATACGCAGTATTTT. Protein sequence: CASSQVLLAGGRTDTQYF.